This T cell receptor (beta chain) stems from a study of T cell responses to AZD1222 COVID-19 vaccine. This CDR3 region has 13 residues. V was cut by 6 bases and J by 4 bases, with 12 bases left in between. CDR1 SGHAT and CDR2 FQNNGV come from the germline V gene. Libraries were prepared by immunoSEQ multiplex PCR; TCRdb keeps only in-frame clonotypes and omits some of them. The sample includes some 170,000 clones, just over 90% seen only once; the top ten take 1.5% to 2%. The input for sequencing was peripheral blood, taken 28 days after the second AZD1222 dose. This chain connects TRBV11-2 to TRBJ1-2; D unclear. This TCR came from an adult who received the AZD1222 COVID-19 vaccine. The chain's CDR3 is CASSVGGVYGYTF. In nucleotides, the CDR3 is TGTGCCAGCAGTGTCGGAGGTGTCTATGGCTACACCTTC.